This T cell receptor (beta chain) was captured by sequencing in a study of T cell changes during pregnancy in multiple sclerosis (dated by TCRdb to between 2019 and 2020). A note on the overall study: The study looked at changes in the T cell repertoire across pregnancy in women with multiple sclerosis.

Libraries were constructed by the immunoSEQ multiplex PCR assay. This immuneACCESS table, as held by TCRdb, lists in-frame sequences with V and J called but not all clones. Of the missing ones, under half trace to an unresolved V gene in checked studies; the others have no known cause. This sample has around 24,000 clones in its table, and approximately 86% of those were observed once. The ten largest account for around an eighth of the sample. The CDR3 sequence holds 16 residues, the cysteine and phenylalanine included. Only the CDR3 region is kept as DNA, spanning 48 bases read in frame from base 1. Trimming at the junction amounts to 3 bases on V and 0 bases on J, and the germline ends lie 13 bases apart. The germline V gene (reference sequence) yields PRHDT for CDR1 and FYEKMQ for CDR2. Concerning this clone itself: Its antigen remains unidentified. Per-base qualities were not stored, and no clone one base away is much larger.

The sample in question was CD8+ T cells from peripheral blood mononuclear cells, obtained in the first trimester of pregnancy. The receptor comes from a female donor in good health, enrolled as a control in a pregnancy study. The rearranged chain carries TRBV13 and TRBJ2-3, with a weak D call of TRBD1 (6 bases match). The nucleotide sequence is given as TGTGCCAGCAGCTTTAGTGGGGACATGAGCACAGATACGCAGTATTTT. This codes for CASSFSGDMSTDTQYF.